This T cell receptor beta chain originates from a study of blood T cell repertoires in COVID-19. About the study: In each case, the material was cDNA or gDNA derived from T cells, B-cell-depleted T cells, or PBMCs.

In the source study's methods: How many nucleated cells were present was estimated from reference gene primer amplification. Assay: immunoSEQ multiplex PCR; the TCRdb copy retains only in-frame clones and omits some. V, J and clone size are taken as reported in that table, and D and trimming were inferred from the DNA itself. There are about 300,000 clones in the sample; around 88% occur only once, and around 1.5% lies in the top ten. Trimming at V came to 4 bases and at J to 3 bases, leaving 9 bases not matched to a gene. Germline values: CDR1 SGDLS, CDR2 YYNGEE. The CDR3 length is 16 residues. The rearrangement uses TRBV9 and TRBJ2-1, with TRBD2 matching over 8 bases. Sequenced material: peripheral blood. This receptor was identified in a woman between 50 and 59 years old with acute or convalescent COVID-19. This chain's CDR3 is CASSLWAAGVYNEQFF. CDR3 coding DNA: TGTGCCAGCAGCCTCTGGGCAGCGGGAGTCTACAATGAGCAGTTCTTC.